A single sample gave rise to the 21 T cell receptor beta chains below, sequenced in a study of beta chain features in type 1 diabetes. Findings of the study overall: Type 1 diabetes patients had moderately but significantly shorter TCRB CDR3s in all four CD4+ subsets.

Their antigen targets remain unknown. Of the isolated RNA, all was reverse transcribed, and so the sequenced material was expressed TCRB transcripts. The assay was immunoSEQ multiplex PCR, and TCRdb's table has in-frame clones only and misses some. The sample includes some 120,000 clones, around a sixth of them seen just once. Specimen: central memory CD4+ T cells from blood. These receptors came from a man aged 18 to 30 with type 1 diabetes.

V gene TRBV6-4 combines with J gene TRBJ1-1, with 9 positions matching TRBD1. J gave up 1 base and V 8 bases, and 17 bases lay outside the gene matches. CDR1 and CDR2 (germline): MRHNA, SNTAGT. This CDR3 has 18 residues. CDR3 in DNA: TGTGCCAGCCGCCTAGAGGGGACAGGGATAGGCAAGAACACTGAAGCTTTCTTT. Its protein is CASRLEGTGIGKNTEAFF.

This clone showed up just a few times. This chain connects TRBV14 to TRBJ2-5, with D perhaps given as TRBD1 or TRBD2 (5 bases each). The V end lost 4 bases, the J end lost 5 bases, and 11 bases lay between the germline ends. CDR3 length equals 13 residues. CDR1 is SGHDN, CDR2 FVKESK, per germline. CDR3 bases: TGTGCCAGCAGCCCTCTGAGGGGTGAGACCCAGTACTTC. The encoded protein is CASSPLRGETQYF.

The chain employs TRBV6-5 and TRBJ1-6; possibly TRBD1 for D (5 bases). V lost 0 bases to trimming and J lost 4 bases, with 10 bases between them. Germline CDR1 and CDR2: MNHEY and SVGAGI. The CDR3 covers 16 residues. The CDR3 nucleotides read TGTGCCAGCAGTTACTCGGCGACAGCTTATAATTCACCCCTCCACTTT. This sequence encodes CASSYSATAYNSPLHF.

This clone has only a few counts. The rearrangement joins TRBV30 to TRBJ1-5; no clear D. CDR1 and CDR2 (germline): GTSNPN, SVGIG (reference sequence). This CDR3 is built from 12 residues. Trimming pared 3 bases from V and 11 bases from J, leaving 14 bases between. As DNA, the CDR3 is TGTGCCTGGAGCCTACTAGGTTATGCCCAGCATTTT. This translates into CAWSLLGYAQHF.

This clone was counted a few times. The chain joins TRBV12-5 to TRBJ2-7, with D perhaps TRBD1 (5 bases). Trimming cost V 4 bases and J 0 bases, with 13 bases left between them. The germline CDR1 and CDR2 sequences are LGHNT and FRNRAP. The CDR3 has 15 amino acids. The chain's CDR3 is CASGSRRQSSYEQYF. CDR3 nucleotides: TGTGCTAGTGGTTCCAGAAGACAGAGCTCCTACGAGCAGTACTTC.

The J gene is TRBJ1-5, the V gene TRBV7-2; D gene ambiguous. V lost 4 bases, J lost 2 bases, and 6 bases lay in between. CDR3 length equals 13 residues. Germline values: CDR1 SGHTA, CDR2 FQGNSA. CDR3 DNA sequence: TGTGCCAGCAGCTCGGTACGCAATCAGCCCCAGCATTTT. As protein: CASSSVRNQPQHF.

The rearrangement links TRBV28 to TRBJ2-7; perhaps TRBD2 as D (6 bases). CDR3 length: 12 amino acids. The germline gives CDR1 MDHEN, CDR2 SYDVKM. With 8 bases removed from V and 4 bases from J, the gap between germline ends came to 12 bases. This chain's CDR3 is CASAGTVYEQYF. The CDR3 region has the DNA TGTGCCAGCGCCGGGACTGTTTACGAGCAGTACTTC. The full variable domain, in which reference TRBV28 and TRBJ2-7 provide the parts outside the CDR3, is DVKVTQSSRYLVKRTGEKVFLECVQDMDHENMFWYRQDPGLGLRLIYFSYDVKMKEKGDIPEGYSVSREKKERFSLILESASTNQTSMYLCASAGTVYEQYFGPGTRLTVT.

V and J are TRBV4-2 and TRBJ1-2; possibly TRBD1 for D (5 bases). Looked up from germline, CDR1 is LGHNA and CDR2 is YNFKEQ. Deletions cut 1 base from V and 6 bases from J, with 15 bases between. CDR3 length equals 15 residues. CDR3 in DNA: TGTGCCAGCAGCCAAGGCCAGATTCAGGGACATGGCTACACCTTC. Amino acid sequence: CASSQGQIQGHGYTF.

This clone was detected only a few times. The rearrangement uses TRBV6-5 and TRBJ2-6; no clear D. Trimming removed 4 bases at V and 0 bases at J, with 7 bases between. In germline, CDR1 is MNHEY, CDR2 SVGAGI. This CDR3 is 15 amino acids long. CDR3 nucleotide sequence: TGTGCCAGCAGTTCACCCAGCTCTGGGGCCAACGTCCTGACTTTC. Its protein is CASSSPSSGANVLTF.

This chain joins TRBV30 and TRBJ2-5, with TRBD2 matching over 7 bases. The junction had 1 base not matched to a gene; V was cut back by 0 bases and J by 3 bases. The CDR3 is made up of 13 amino acids. Looked up from germline, CDR1 is GTSNPN and CDR2 is SVGIG (reference sequence). The CDR3 here is CAWSVGLEETQYF. For the CDR3, the DNA is TGTGCCTGGAGTGTAGGACTAGAAGAGACCCAGTACTTC.

This clone was counted a few times. The V call is TRBV4-3, the J call TRBJ2-5, with D tentatively TRBD1 (5 bases). Germline CDR1 LGHNA, CDR2 YSLEER. CDR3 length equals 15 residues. Trimming removed 1 base from V and 5 bases from J, with 14 bases in between. In DNA, the CDR3 is TGCGCCAGCAGCCAAGTGGTAAAGGGGTCGGAGACCCAGTACTTC. It yields the protein CASSQVVKGSETQYF.

The chain uses TRBV28 and TRBJ2-1; 7 bases align to TRBD2. With 4 bases clipped from V and 7 bases from J, the junction kept 7 bases outside the gene matches. Germline lookup yields CDR1 MDHEN and CDR2 SYDVKM. The CDR3 is made up of 14 amino acids. The CDR3 DNA sequence: TGTGCCAGCAGTTCCGCGGGAGTAGGGAATGAGCAGTTCTTC. Translation: CASSSAGVGNEQFF. Full variable domain (outside the CDR3, taken from reference TRBV28 and TRBJ2-1): DVKVTQSSRYLVKRTGEKVFLECVQDMDHENMFWYRQDPGLGLRLIYFSYDVKMKEKGDIPEGYSVSREKKERFSLILESASTNQTSMYLCASSSAGVGNEQFFGPGTRLTVL.

This clone was detected only a few times. V gene TRBV7-9 combines with J gene TRBJ2-1; 7 bases line up with TRBD1. J was trimmed by 5 bases and V by 5 bases; bases with no gene match: 9. This CDR3 region has 15 residues. The V gene's germline CDR1 is SEHNR and CDR2 FQNEAQ (reference sequence). Here the CDR3 reads CASSMGQWDHNEQFF. The CDR3 DNA is TGTGCCAGCAGCATGGGACAGTGGGACCACAATGAGCAGTTCTTC.

This clone was found a few times. V is TRBV5-4 and J is TRBJ2-2; perhaps TRBD2 as D (5 bases). The germline gives CDR1 SGHNT, CDR2 YYREEE (reference sequence). With 0 bases removed from V and 7 bases from J, the gap between germline ends came to 13 bases. The CDR3 sequence is 15 residues long. Here the CDR3 DNA reads TGTGCCAGCAGCTTGGGTGGCGCCGCGGGCGGGGAGCTGTTTTTT. Amino acid sequence: CASSLGGAAGGELFF. The variable domain in full, completed from reference TRBV5-4 and TRBJ2-2, reads ETGVTQSPTHLIKTRGQQVTLRCSSQSGHNTVSWYQQALGQGPQFIFQYYREEENGRGNFPPRFSGLQFPNYSSELNVNALELDDSALYLCASSLGGAAGGELFFGEGSRLTVL.

The chain couples TRBV15 to TRBJ1-2; D remains ambiguous. In germline, CDR1 is LNHNV, CDR2 YYDKDF (reference sequence). This CDR3 is built from 13 residues. V was pared by 0 bases and J by 6 bases, with 8 bases between. The CDR3 spells CATSRDRGDGYTF. CDR3 sequence (DNA): TGTGCCACCAGCAGAGATCGCGGAGATGGCTACACCTTC. The full variable domain, in which reference TRBV15 and TRBJ1-2 provide the parts outside the CDR3, is DAMVIQNPRYQVTQFGKPVTLSCSQTLNHNVMYWYQQKSSQAPKLLFHYYDKDFNNEADTPDNFQSRRPNTSFCFLDIRSPGLGDTAMYLCATSRDRGDGYTFGSGTRLTVV.

This clone was seen a few times. This sequence joins TRBV4-2 and TRBJ1-1; D is uncertain. V lost 0 bases to trimming and J lost 1 base, with 9 bases between them. Germline loops: CDR1 LGHNA, CDR2 YNFKEQ. CDR3 length equals 15 residues. CDR3 sequence (DNA): TGTGCCAGCAGCCAAGATCCGGCGGGGAACACTGAAGCTTTCTTT. Translated, it gives CASSQDPAGNTEAFF.

Within the sample, this clone is medium-sized. V gene TRBV7-9 combines with J gene TRBJ2-2, with D tentatively TRBD1 (5 bases). The ends were cut back, 5 bases at V and 4 bases at J, with 8 bases in the middle. The CDR3 is 13 amino acids. Germline CDR1 and CDR2: SEHNR and FQNEAQ (reference sequence). This CDR3 is CASSRQITGELFF. The CDR3 coding sequence is TGTGCCAGCAGCCGACAGATCACCGGGGAGCTGTTTTTT.

The chain links TRBV18 to TRBJ2-7, with TRBD2 as a possible D gene (5 bases). V was pared by 3 bases and J by 5 bases, with 8 bases between. The length of the CDR3 is 12 residues. Germline loops: CDR1 KGHSH, CDR2 LQKENI. The DNA of the CDR3 is TGTGCCAGCTCACCCCGGGAACACGAGCAGTACTTC. It specifies CASSPREHEQYF. Based on the CDR3 plus reference TRBV18 and TRBJ2-7, the full variable domain is NAGVMQNPRHLVRRRGQEARLRCSPMKGHSHVYWYRQLPEEGLKFMVYLQKENIIDESGMPKERFSAEFPKEGPSILRIQQVVRGDSAAYFCASSPREHEQYFGPGTRLTVT.

This clone was observed a few times. This CDR3 is CASSLSFRQSSYEQYF. DNA of the CDR3: TGTGCCAGCAGCCTCTCCTTTCGGCAAAGCTCCTACGAGCAGTACTTC. V gene TRBV7-2 combines with J gene TRBJ2-7; unclear D gene. CDR1 and CDR2 (germline): SGHTA, FQGNSA. V was trimmed by 5 bases and J by 0 bases, leaving 17 bases between them. This CDR3 contains 16 residues.

The genes are TRBV30 and TRBJ1-5; D uncertain. The ends were cut back, 2 bases at V and 0 bases at J, with 8 bases in the middle. This CDR3 has 14 amino acids. Germline loops: CDR1 GTSNPN, CDR2 SVGIG (reference sequence). The CDR3 loop is CAWSREHSNQPQHF. The CDR3 DNA reads TGTGCCTGGAGTCGGGAGCATAGCAATCAGCCCCAGCATTTT.

The rearrangement links TRBV27 to TRBJ1-2; 7 nucleotides agree with TRBD1. The CDR3 covers 15 residues. In germline, CDR1 is MNHEY, CDR2 SMNVEV (reference sequence). V lost 4 bases, J lost 3 bases, and 8 bases stayed unmatched. CDR3 nucleotides: TGTGCCAGCAGTTACCAGGGGGTTCCTGACTATGGCTACACCTTC. Its translation is CASSYQGVPDYGYTF.